The 28 T cell receptor beta chains below come from one sample, sequenced in a study. TCRdb re-analysed the 5' RACE reads in MiXCR, keeping a single row per CDR3 protein. The profile shows approximately 8,900 distinct CDR3 sequences, under 35% of them singletons. The sequenced sample was naive CD4+ T cells sorted from a lymph node. Stated subset: naive CD4+ T cells, CD4+CD45RA+CD25-. The receptors come from a female donor with breast cancer.

This clonotype is medium-sized (0.01 to 0.1%) within its sample. J is TRBJ1-6 and V is TRBV7-2; weak D call: TRBD1 (5 bases). The length of the CDR3 is 15 residues. V was pared by 1 base and J by 11 bases, with 15 bases between. Germline CDR1 and CDR2: SGHTA and FQGNSA. This chain's CDR3 is CASSLGGVDPAPLHF. The CDR3 DNA is TGTGCCAGCAGCTTAGGGGGCGTGGACCCGGCACCCCTCCACTTT.

This clonotype was counted many times. The chain couples TRBV12-3 or TRBV12-4 to TRBJ2-3; tentatively, D is TRBD2 (5 bases). The V end was cut by 7 bases, the J end by 3 bases, with 11 bases between. The CDR3 has 13 amino acids. For the CDR3, the DNA is TGTGCCAGCACCGCGGGTACAACAGATACGCAGTATTTT. This codes for CASTAGTTDTQYF.

V gene TRBV5-1 combines with J gene TRBJ2-1; tentative D call: TRBD2 (6 bases). V was cut by 0 bases and J by 15 bases, with 19 bases left in between. Germline loops: CDR1 SGHRS, CDR2 YFSETQ. CDR3 length: 14 residues. In DNA form, the CDR3 reads TGCGCCAGCAGCTTGGGTCAAGAGACGAGCGGGTGGTTCTTC. As protein: CASSLGQETSGWFF.

This clonotype is deemed medium-sized. This chain connects TRBV12-3 or TRBV12-4 to TRBJ2-3, with 7 bases matching TRBD1. J lost 4 bases, V lost 1 base, and 2 bases had no gene match. The CDR3 extends over 14 amino acids. This CDR3 reads CASSLVRGPDTQYF. CDR3 sequence (DNA): TGTGCCAGCAGTTTAGTTAGGGGGCCAGATACGCAGTATTTT.

The chain has TRBV15 and TRBJ2-3; weak D call: TRBD2 (5 bases). The V and J ends lost 0 bases and 8 bases respectively, with 6 bases between them. CDR3 size: 12 residues. CDR1 and CDR2 (germline): LNHNV, YYDKDF (reference sequence). CDR3 DNA sequence: TGTGCCACCAGCAGAGATCGGGGTACGCAGTATTTT. As protein: CATSRDRGTQYF.

At least ten counts were recorded for this clonotype. The V gene is TRBV6-1, the J gene TRBJ2-7; D might be TRBD2 (6 bases). Germline CDR1 and CDR2: MNHNS and SASEGT. This CDR3 spans 15 amino acids. Deletions cut 6 bases from V and 2 bases from J, with 17 bases between. The CDR3 bases are TGTGCCAGCAGGTTCGGCCGGGGGACCACCTACGAGCAGTACTTC. Amino acid sequence: CASRFGRGTTYEQYF.

This clonotype is medium-sized. This chain links TRBV4-1 with TRBJ1-1; D possibly corresponds to TRBD1 (5 bases). V was pared by 6 bases and J by 1 base, with 15 bases between. CDR1 MGHRA and CDR2 YSYEKL come from the germline V gene. There are 15 residues in the CDR3. This CDR3 is CASSHPAGGNTEAFF. Written as DNA, the CDR3 is TGCGCCAGCAGTCACCCCGCGGGGGGGAACACTGAAGCTTTCTTT.

Remarks on this clonotype: One junction end disagrees with the germline gene, perhaps due to a read error. The CDR3 DNA follows: TGTGCCAGCAGTGTATCGGTCTCGGGACTAGCGCACAATGGGCAGTTCTTC. Protein sequence: CASSVSVSGLAHNGQFF. J is TRBJ2-1 and V is TRBV12-3 or TRBV12-4, with 10 nucleotides matching TRBD2. The CDR3 covers 17 residues.

Details on this clonotype: A much larger clone differs from this one at a single base, so this may be a read error. J is TRBJ1-2 and V is TRBV7-9, with TRBD1 matching 7 bases. Trimming took 5 bases from V and 3 from J; bases not matched to a gene: 12. This CDR3 region has 16 residues. Germline V gene data show CDR1 as SEHNR and CDR2 as FQNEAQ (reference sequence). CDR3 region: CASSHPRQGRDYGYTF. The CDR3 region has the DNA TGTGCCAGCAGCCACCCCCGACAGGGAAGAGACTATGGCTACACCTTC.

By sample share, this clonotype is medium-sized (0.01 to 0.1%). In DNA form, the CDR3 reads TGCGCCAGCTCCCGACTTGGCGGGACAGATAACACTGAAGCTTTCTTT. Protein sequence: CASSRLGGTDNTEAFF. The V call is TRBV5-1, the J call TRBJ1-1, with TRBD1 matching over 7 bases. V dropped 7 bases and J dropped 2; count of bases not matched to a gene: 14. CDR3 length equals 16 residues. Germline-derived CDR1 and CDR2 are SGHRS and YFSETQ.

As concerns this clonotype: This may arise from a read error, as a much more abundant clone is one base away. V is TRBV29-1 and J is TRBJ2-7; D perhaps matches TRBD1 (7 bases). The germline gives CDR1 SQVTM, CDR2 ANQGSEA. This CDR3 is built from 13 residues. The CDR3 loop reads CGTPGQRLHEQYF. For the CDR3, the DNA is TGCGGGACTCCGGGACAGCGGTTACACGAGCAGTACTTC.

The chain couples TRBV20-1 to TRBJ2-1; D not certain. This CDR3 has 14 residues. The germline V gene encodes CDR1 DFQATT and CDR2 SNEGSKA (reference sequence). V was trimmed by 1 base and J by 2 bases, leaving 9 bases between them. In nucleotides, the CDR3 is TGCAGTGCTAGAGCACTGTGCCCCTACAATGAGCAGTTCTTC. Its translation: CSARALCPYNEQFF.

As for this clonotype: One end of the junction does not line up with germline, which may come from a read error. The chain recombines TRBV12-3 or TRBV12-4 with TRBJ1-2; no reliable D call. The CDR3 sequence is 15 residues long. CDR3 in amino acids: CAGSLYRTGENGYTF. CDR3 DNA sequence: TGTGCCGGCAGTTTATACCGGACTGGGGAGAATGGCTACACCTTC.

With regard to this clonotype: A much larger clonotype is one base distant, so this may be a read error. The J gene is TRBJ1-2, the V gene TRBV20-1, with unresolved D. Germline-derived CDR1 and CDR2 are DFQATT and SNEGSKA (reference sequence). The CDR3 has 11 amino acids. As DNA, the CDR3 is TGCAGTGCTAGGGACCGGGATGGCCACACCTTC. Translation: CSARDRDGHTF.

The chain joins TRBV3-1 to TRBJ2-3; D is unclear. The V end was cut by 1 base, the J end by 7 bases, with 3 bases between. This CDR3 is built from 11 residues. CDR1 LGHDT and CDR2 YNNKEL come from the germline V gene (reference sequence). CDR3 residues: CASSQAHTQYF. Written as DNA, the CDR3 is TGTGCCAGCAGCCAAGCCCATACGCAGTATTTT.

The chain joins TRBV9 to TRBJ1-6; D not resolved. V lost 2 bases, J lost 10 bases, and 13 bases lay in between. Germline V gives CDR1 SGDLS, CDR2 YYNGEE. CDR3 size: 14 residues. DNA of the CDR3: TGTGCCAGCAGCGTGGGGTCTTCGGGCTCACCCCTCCACTTT. Its translation: CASSVGSSGSPLHF.

Remarks on this clonotype: This may be a read error: a much more frequent sequence differs by one nucleotide. V usage is TRBV12-3 or TRBV12-4 and J usage is TRBJ2-3; D gene unclear. V lost 1 base, J lost 3 bases, and 5 bases lay in between. The CDR3 runs 13 residues. The chain's CDR3 is CASSLGMTDTQYF. The CDR3 region has the DNA TGTGCCAGCAGTTTAGGTATGACAGATACGCAGTATTTT.

Comment on this clonotype: One end of the junction varies from germline; a read error may be responsible. The genes are TRBV5-1 and TRBJ2-7; D may be TRBD1 (5 bases). Germline V lookup: CDR1 SGHRS, CDR2 YFSETQ. The CDR3 is made up of 13 amino acids. The CDR3 here is CASRLDNRYEQYF. CDR3 sequence (DNA): TGCGCCAGCAGATTGGACAACCGCTACGAGCAGTACTTC.

This clonotype has more than one count but fewer than ten. With a much larger clone just one base away, this may be a read error. The chain uses TRBV9 and TRBJ1-6; no firm D call. CDR3 length: 13 residues. With 3 bases removed from V and 5 bases from J, the gap between germline ends came to 6 bases. Germline V CDR1 and CDR2: SGDLS, YYNGEE. CDR3 sequence (DNA): TGTGCCAGCAGCGGGCGGGATAATTCACCCCTCCACTTT. Protein product: CASSGRDNSPLHF.

This clonotype was recorded at least ten times. The CDR3 nucleotides read TGCAGTGCTCCGATGACTAGCGGGAGAAGAGATACGCAGTATTTT. Its translation: CSAPMTSGRRDTQYF. The chain couples TRBV20-1 to TRBJ2-3, with TRBD2 identical over 12 bases. The CDR3 covers 15 residues. Germline trimming cut 5 bases from V and 5 bases from J; bases unmatched to any gene: 8. From germline, CDR1 is DFQATT and CDR2 SNEGSKA (reference sequence).

In its sample, this clonotype was seen many times. The chain links TRBV5-8 to TRBJ1-5; no firm D call. This CDR3 is built from 15 residues. Germline V gives CDR1 SGHTS, CDR2 YDEGEE. V lost 0 bases, J lost 1 base, and 8 bases lay in between. The CDR3, as DNA: TGTGCCAGCAGCTTGGTCCAGGTGAGCAATCAGCCCCAGCATTTT. Translated: CASSLVQVSNQPQHF.

This clonotype has a handful of counts. The genes are TRBV10-3 and TRBJ2-1; weak D call: TRBD1 (6 bases). The CDR3 length is 16 residues. The V end lost 3 bases, the J end lost 5 bases, and 17 bases lay between the germline ends. CDR1 is ENHRY and CDR2 is SYGVKD in the germline V gene. In DNA form, the CDR3 reads TGTGCCATCAGTGATGGGTCGGCAGGGGTGAACAATGAGCAGTTCTTC. Translation gives CAISDGSAGVNNEQFF.

Note on this clonotype: With a much larger clone just one base away, this may be a read error. This chain connects TRBV7-9 to TRBJ2-1, with TRBD2 as a possible D gene (6 bases). V dropped 3 bases and J dropped 9 bases, with 21 bases sitting between them. CDR3 size: 16 residues. CDR1 SEHNR and CDR2 FQNEAQ come from the germline V gene (reference sequence). CDR3 nucleotides: TGTGCCAGCAGCTTCGGGTTCTGGGACTCCAACACTGAGCAGTTCTTC. It is translated as CASSFGFWDSNTEQFF.

As for this clonotype: The CDR3 ends on some other residue instead of the conserved phenylalanine or tryptophan, so this is likely a read error. This chain joins TRBV5-6 and TRBJ2-1, with 7 bases matching TRBD1. The germline gives CDR1 SGHDT, CDR2 YYEEEE. CDR3 length: 16 residues. CDR3 DNA: TGCGCCAGCCTAAGGGCGCCGCAAAAGGGGGCCAATGAGCAGTTCTAC. Translating it yields CASLRAPQKGANEQFY.

This clonotype was observed many times. This chain links TRBV12-3 or TRBV12-4 with TRBJ1-1; D may be TRBD1 (5 bases). CDR3 length: 12 amino acids. V gave up 5 bases and J gave up 5 bases, with 9 bases separating them. CDR3 protein: CASSAGLTEAFF. The CDR3 DNA sequence: TGTGCCAGCAGTGCGGGACTGACTGAAGCTTTCTTT.

The gene calls are TRBV7-2 and TRBJ1-5, with D possibly being TRBD1 (6 bases). V dropped 5 bases and J dropped 4 bases, with 15 bases sitting between them. The germline V gene has CDR1 SGHTA and CDR2 FQGNSA. This CDR3 comprises 15 residues. CDR3 sequence reads: CASSPGRGGNQPQHF. CDR3 coding DNA: TGTGCCAGCAGCCCCGGGAGAGGGGGGAATCAGCCCCAGCATTTT.

This clonotype is deemed large. The chain couples TRBV5-1 to TRBJ1-2, with D possibly TRBD1 on 5 matching bases. This CDR3 is built from 13 residues. The germline gives CDR1 SGHRS, CDR2 YFSETQ. Trimming removed 0 bases at V and 6 bases at J, with 9 bases between. CDR3 protein: CASSLAGVDGYTF. The CDR3 bases are TGCGCCAGCAGCTTGGCGGGGGTGGATGGCTACACCTTC.

The chain recombines TRBV24-1 with TRBJ2-1; D uncertain. V was clipped by 0 bases and J by 7 bases, with 9 bases between them. This CDR3 contains 14 residues. Germline lookup yields CDR1 KGHDR and CDR2 SFDVKD. For the CDR3, the DNA is TGTGCCACCAGTGATTTGAGGAGACCAAATGAGCAGTTCTTC. This sequence encodes CATSDLRRPNEQFF.